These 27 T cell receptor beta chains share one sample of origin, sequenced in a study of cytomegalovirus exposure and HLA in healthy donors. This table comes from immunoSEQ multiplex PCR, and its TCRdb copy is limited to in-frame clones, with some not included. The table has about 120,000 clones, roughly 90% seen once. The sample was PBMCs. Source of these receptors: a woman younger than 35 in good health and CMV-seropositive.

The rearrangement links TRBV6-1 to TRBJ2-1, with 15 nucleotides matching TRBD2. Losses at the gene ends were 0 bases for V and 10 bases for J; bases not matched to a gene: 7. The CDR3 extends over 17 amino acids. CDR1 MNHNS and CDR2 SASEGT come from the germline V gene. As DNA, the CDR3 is TGTGCCAGCAGTGAAGCTGGACTAGCGGGGGGGAGCGGAGAGCAGTTCTTC. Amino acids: CASSEAGLAGGSGEQFF.

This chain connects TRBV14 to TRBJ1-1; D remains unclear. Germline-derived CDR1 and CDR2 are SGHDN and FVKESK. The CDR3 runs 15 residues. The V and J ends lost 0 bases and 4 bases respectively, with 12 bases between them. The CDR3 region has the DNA TGTGCCAGCAGCCAAGATTGGCTGGGCCCCACTGAAGCTTTCTTT. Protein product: CASSQDWLGPTEAFF.

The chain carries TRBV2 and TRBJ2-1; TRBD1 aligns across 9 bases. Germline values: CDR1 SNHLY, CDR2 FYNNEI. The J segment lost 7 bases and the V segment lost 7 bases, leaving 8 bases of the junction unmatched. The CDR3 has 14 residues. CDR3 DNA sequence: TGTGCCAGCACCGCAGGGGACAGGGCAAATGAGCAGTTCTTC. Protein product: CASTAGDRANEQFF.

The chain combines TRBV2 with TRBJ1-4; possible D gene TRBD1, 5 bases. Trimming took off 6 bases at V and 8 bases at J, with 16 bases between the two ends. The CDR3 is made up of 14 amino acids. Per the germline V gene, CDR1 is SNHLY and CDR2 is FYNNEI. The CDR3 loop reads CASRVRPGEEKLFF. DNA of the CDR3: TGTGCCAGCAGAGTCAGACCGGGGGAGGAAAAACTGTTTTTT.

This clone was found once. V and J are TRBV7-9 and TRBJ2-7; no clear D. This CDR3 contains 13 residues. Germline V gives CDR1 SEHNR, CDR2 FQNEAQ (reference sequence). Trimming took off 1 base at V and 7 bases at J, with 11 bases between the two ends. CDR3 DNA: TGTGCCAGCAGCTTAGTATCCGAGAAGGAGCAGTACTTC. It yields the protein CASSLVSEKEQYF.

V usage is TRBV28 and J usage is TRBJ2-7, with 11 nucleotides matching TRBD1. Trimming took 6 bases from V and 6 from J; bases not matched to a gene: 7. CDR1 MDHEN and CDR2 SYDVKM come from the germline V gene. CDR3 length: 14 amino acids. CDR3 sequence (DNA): TGTGCCAGCAGCCCTGGACAGGGGGCGCGCGAGCAGTACTTC. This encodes CASSPGQGAREQYF.

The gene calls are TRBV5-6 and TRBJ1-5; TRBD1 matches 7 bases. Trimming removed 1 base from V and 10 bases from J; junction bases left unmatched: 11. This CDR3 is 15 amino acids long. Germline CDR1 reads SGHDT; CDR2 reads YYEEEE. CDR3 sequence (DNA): TGTGCCAGCAGCTTGAGGGGGACAGAAGCTCAACCCCAGCATTTT. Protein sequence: CASSLRGTEAQPQHF.

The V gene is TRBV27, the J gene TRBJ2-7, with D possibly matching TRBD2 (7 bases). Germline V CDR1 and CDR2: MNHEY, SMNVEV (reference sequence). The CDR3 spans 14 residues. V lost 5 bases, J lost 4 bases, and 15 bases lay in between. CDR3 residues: CASSGEGGLYEQYF. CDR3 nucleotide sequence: TGTGCCAGCAGTGGGGAGGGGGGTTTGTACGAGCAGTACTTC.

DNA for the CDR3: TGCAGCGCCTACGAGCGGGGGTTACAGGCAGATACGCAGTATTTT. Translated: CSAYERGLQADTQYF. The chain employs TRBV29-1 and TRBJ2-3, with 8 bases lining up with TRBD2. V shed 7 bases and J 4 bases; nucleotides not matched to a gene: 13. The CDR3 runs 15 residues. Looked up from germline, CDR1 is SQVTM and CDR2 is ANQGSEA.

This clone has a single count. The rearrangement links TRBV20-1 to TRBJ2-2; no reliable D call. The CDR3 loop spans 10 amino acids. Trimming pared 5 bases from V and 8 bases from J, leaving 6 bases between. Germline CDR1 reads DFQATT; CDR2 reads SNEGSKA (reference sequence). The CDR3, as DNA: TGCAGTGCTCCTCTGGGGGAGCTGTTTTTT. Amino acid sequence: CSAPLGELFF.

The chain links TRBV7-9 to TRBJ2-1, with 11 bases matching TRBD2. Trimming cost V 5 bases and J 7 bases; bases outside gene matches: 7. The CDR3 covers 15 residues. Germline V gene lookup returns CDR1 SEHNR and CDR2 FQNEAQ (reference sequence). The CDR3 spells CASSPPGTSGNEQFF. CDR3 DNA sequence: TGTGCCAGCAGCCCCCCCGGGACTAGCGGTAATGAGCAGTTCTTC.

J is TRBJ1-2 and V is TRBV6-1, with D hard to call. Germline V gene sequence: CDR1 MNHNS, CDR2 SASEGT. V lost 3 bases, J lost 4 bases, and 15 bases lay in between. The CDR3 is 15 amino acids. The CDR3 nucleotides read TGTGCCAGCAGTGAGTTTAATGAGCTTCGCTATGGCTACACCTTC. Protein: CASSEFNELRYGYTF.

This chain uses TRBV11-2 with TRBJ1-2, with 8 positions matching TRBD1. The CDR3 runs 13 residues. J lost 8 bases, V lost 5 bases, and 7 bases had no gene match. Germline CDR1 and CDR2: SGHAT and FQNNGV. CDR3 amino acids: CASSLGQGGGYTF. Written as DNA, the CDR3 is TGTGCCAGCAGCCTAGGACAGGGCGGCGGCTACACCTTC.

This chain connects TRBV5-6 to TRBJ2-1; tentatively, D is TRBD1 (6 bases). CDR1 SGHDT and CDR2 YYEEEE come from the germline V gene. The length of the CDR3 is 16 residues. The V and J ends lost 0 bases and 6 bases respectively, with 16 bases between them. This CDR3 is CASSLARGGLSNEQFF. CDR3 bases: TGTGCCAGCAGCTTGGCCAGGGGCGGTTTATCCAATGAGCAGTTCTTC.

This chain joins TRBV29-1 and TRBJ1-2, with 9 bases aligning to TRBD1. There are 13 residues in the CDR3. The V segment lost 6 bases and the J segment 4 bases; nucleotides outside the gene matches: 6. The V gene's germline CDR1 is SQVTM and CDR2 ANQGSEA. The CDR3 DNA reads TGCAGCGTGGGGGGACAGGGCCCCTATGGCTACACCTTC. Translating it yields CSVGGQGPYGYTF.

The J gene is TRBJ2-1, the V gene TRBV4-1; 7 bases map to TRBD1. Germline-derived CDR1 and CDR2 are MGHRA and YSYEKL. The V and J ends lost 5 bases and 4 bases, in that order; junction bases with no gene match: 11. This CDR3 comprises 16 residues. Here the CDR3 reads CASSVPGTADYNEQFF. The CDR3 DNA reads TGCGCCAGCAGCGTTCCCGGGACAGCAGATTACAATGAGCAGTTCTTC.

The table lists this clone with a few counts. CDR3 DNA: TGCGCCAGCAGCGGGACTAGCGGAACCTCCTACGAGCAGTACTTC. This translates into CASSGTSGTSYEQYF. The rearrangement links TRBV4-1 to TRBJ2-7; 11 positions agree with TRBD2. CDR3 size: 15 residues. Germline trimming cut 5 bases from V and 0 bases from J; bases unmatched to any gene: 3. Germline CDR1 is MGHRA and CDR2 is YSYEKL.

The CDR3 here is CASGGGTEAFF. The CDR3 DNA is TGTGCCAGCGGGGGGGGCACTGAAGCTTTCTTT. This sequence joins TRBV10-3 and TRBJ1-1, with D maybe TRBD1 (5 bases). The V end was cut by 10 bases, the J end by 4 bases, with 10 bases between. There are 11 residues in the CDR3. Germline V gene lookup returns CDR1 ENHRY and CDR2 SYGVKD.

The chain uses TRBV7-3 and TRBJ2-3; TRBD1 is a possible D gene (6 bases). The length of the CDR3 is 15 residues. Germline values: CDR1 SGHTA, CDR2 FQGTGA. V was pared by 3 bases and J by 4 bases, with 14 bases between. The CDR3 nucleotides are TGTGCCAGCAGCTTGGGACACCGAGGGGCAGATACGCAGTATTTT. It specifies CASSLGHRGADTQYF. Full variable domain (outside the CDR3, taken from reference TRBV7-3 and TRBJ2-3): GAGVSQTPSNKVTEKGKYVELRCDPISGHTALYWYRQSLGQGPEFLIYFQGTGAADDSGLPNDRFFAVRPEGSVSTLKIQRTERGDSAVYLCASSLGHRGADTQYFGPGTRLTVL.

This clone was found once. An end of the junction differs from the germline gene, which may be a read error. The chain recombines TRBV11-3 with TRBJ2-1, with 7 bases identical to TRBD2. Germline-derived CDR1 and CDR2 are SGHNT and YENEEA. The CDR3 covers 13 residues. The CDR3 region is CASSHPGGFEEFF. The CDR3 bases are TGTGCCAGCAGCCACCCGGGAGGTTTTGAGGAGTTCTTC.

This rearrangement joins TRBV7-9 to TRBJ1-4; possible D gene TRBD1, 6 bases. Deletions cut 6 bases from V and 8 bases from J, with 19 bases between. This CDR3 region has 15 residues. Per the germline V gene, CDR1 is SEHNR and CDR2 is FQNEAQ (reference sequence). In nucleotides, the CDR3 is TGTGCCAGCAGTTACAGAGGGGGTGTTGAGGAAAAACTGTTTTTT. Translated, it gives CASSYRGGVEEKLFF.

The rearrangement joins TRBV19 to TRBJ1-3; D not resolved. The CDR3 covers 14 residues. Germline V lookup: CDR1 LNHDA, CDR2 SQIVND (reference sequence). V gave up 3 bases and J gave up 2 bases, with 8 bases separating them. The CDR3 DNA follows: TGTGCCAGTAGTATGCGCAGGACTGGAAACACCATATATTTT. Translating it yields CASSMRRTGNTIYF.

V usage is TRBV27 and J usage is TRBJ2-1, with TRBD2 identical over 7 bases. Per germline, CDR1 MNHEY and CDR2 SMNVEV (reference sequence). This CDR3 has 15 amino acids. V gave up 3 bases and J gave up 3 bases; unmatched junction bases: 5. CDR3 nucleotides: TGTGCCAGCAGTTTGGAGCTAGCGGACTACAATGAGCAGTTCTTC. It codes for CASSLELADYNEQFF.

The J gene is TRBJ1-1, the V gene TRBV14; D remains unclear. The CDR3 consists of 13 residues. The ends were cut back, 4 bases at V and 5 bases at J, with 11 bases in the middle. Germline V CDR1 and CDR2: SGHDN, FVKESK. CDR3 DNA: TGTGCCAGCAGCCTAGGAGGAGGGACTGAAGCTTTCTTT. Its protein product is CASSLGGGTEAFF.

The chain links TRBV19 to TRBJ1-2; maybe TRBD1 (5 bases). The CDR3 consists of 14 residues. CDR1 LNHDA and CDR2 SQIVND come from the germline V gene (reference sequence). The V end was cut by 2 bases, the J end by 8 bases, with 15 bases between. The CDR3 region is CASSIQGDARGYTF. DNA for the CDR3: TGTGCCAGTAGTATACAGGGTGACGCCAGGGGCTACACCTTC.

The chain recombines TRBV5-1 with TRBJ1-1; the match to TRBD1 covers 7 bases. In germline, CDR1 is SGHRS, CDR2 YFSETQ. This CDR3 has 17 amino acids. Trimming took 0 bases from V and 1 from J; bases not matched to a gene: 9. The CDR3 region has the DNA TGCGCCAGCAGCTTGGGTGAGACAGGGTTACCGAACACTGAAGCTTTCTTT. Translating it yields CASSLGETGLPNTEAFF.

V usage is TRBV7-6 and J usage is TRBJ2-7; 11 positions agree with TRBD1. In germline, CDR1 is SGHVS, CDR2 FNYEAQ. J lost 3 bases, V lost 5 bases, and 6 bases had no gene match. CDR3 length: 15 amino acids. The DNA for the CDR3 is TGTGCCAGCAGCCCTCAGGGACAGGGGGGCTACGAGCAGTACTTC. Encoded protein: CASSPQGQGGYEQYF.